Below, 22 T cell receptor beta chains from the same sample are listed, as sequenced in a study of T cell responses to AZD1222 COVID-19 vaccine. Profiling relied on immunoSEQ multiplex PCR, and the TCRdb table lists in-frame clones only, not all of them. There are around 100,000 clones in the sample; about nine tenths occur only once, and 1% to 1.5% lies in the top ten. The sample here was peripheral blood, taken on day 0 of AZD1222 vaccination. The origin of the receptors is an adult in good health.

The chain couples TRBV5-1 to TRBJ1-1, with a tentative D call TRBD1 (5 bases). Per germline, CDR1 SGHRS and CDR2 YFSETQ. This CDR3 comprises 14 residues. V was trimmed by 1 base and J by 2 bases, leaving 9 bases between them. Here the CDR3 reads CASSLTGPNTEAFF. The DNA of the CDR3 is TGCGCCAGCAGCTTGACAGGACCTAACACTGAAGCTTTCTTT. The variable domain in full, completed from reference TRBV5-1 and TRBJ1-1, reads KAGVTQTPRYLIKTRGQQVTLSCSPISGHRSVSWYQQTPGQGLQFLFEYFSETQRNKGNFPGRFSGRQFSNSRSEMNVSTLELGDSALYLCASSLTGPNTEAFFGQGTRLTVV.

This clone was seen only once. The rearrangement links TRBV28 to TRBJ1-3; possibly TRBD1 for D (6 bases). CDR1 and CDR2 from the germline V gene are MDHEN and SYDVKM. The CDR3 consists of 14 residues. Between the trimmed V and J ends, which lost 6 bases and 1 base, there was a span of 10 bases. The CDR3 DNA is TGTGCCAGCAGAACAGGGTCTTCTGGAAACACCATATATTTT. Translated, it gives CASRTGSSGNTIYF. The variable domain in full, with the rest retrieved from reference TRBV28 and TRBJ1-3, is DVKVTQSSRYLVKRTGEKVFLECVQDMDHENMFWYRQDPGLGLRLIYFSYDVKMKEKGDIPEGYSVSREKKERFSLILESASTNQTSMYLCASRTGSSGNTIYFGEGSWLTVV.

V gene TRBV13 combines with J gene TRBJ2-7, with D tentatively TRBD1 (5 bases). This CDR3 region has 14 residues. The V gene's germline CDR1 is PRHDT and CDR2 FYEKMQ (reference sequence). V was cut by 2 bases and J by 5 bases, with 13 bases left in between. CDR3 in DNA: TGTGCCAGCAGCTTAAGGGGAAGTACCCACGAGCAGTACTTC. Amino acid sequence: CASSLRGSTHEQYF.

The CDR3 region has the DNA TGTGCCACCAGCAGGGAAACGGGGGCGGGGACCGGGGAGCTGTTTTTT. It encodes CATSRETGAGTGELFF. This chain uses TRBV15 with TRBJ2-2; D could derive from TRBD1 or TRBD2 (6 bases each). Germline CDR1 LNHNV, CDR2 YYDKDF (reference sequence). Between the trimmed V and J ends, which lost 3 bases and 5 bases, there was a span of 16 bases. This CDR3 is built from 16 residues.

CDR3 coding DNA: TGTGCCACAGGAGGGGGAGAGAACTATGGCTACACCTTC. This sequence encodes CATGGGENYGYTF. The chain has TRBV10-3 and TRBJ1-2, with a weak D call TRBD1 (6 bases). Trimming took 10 bases from V and 2 from J, leaving 14 bases between them. Germline CDR1 reads ENHRY; CDR2 reads SYGVKD. The CDR3 has 13 residues.

For this clone: This specimen includes other DNA sequences encoding the same CDR3. The chain carries TRBV28 and TRBJ2-7; D not resolved. Trimming removed 2 bases at V and 2 bases at J, with 4 bases between. CDR1 is MDHEN and CDR2 is SYDVKM in the germline V gene. The CDR3 totals 12 residues. The DNA of the CDR3 is TGTGCCAGCAGTTTACCAGCCTACGAGCAGTACTTC. Translation: CASSLPAYEQYF.

The rearrangement uses TRBV28 and TRBJ1-2; the D gene is possibly TRBD1 (6 bases). CDR1 is MDHEN and CDR2 is SYDVKM in the germline V gene. CDR3 length: 14 amino acids. V shed 5 bases and J shed 8 bases, with 18 bases lying between them. The CDR3 DNA follows: TGTGCCAGCAGTGGAGGAGGCAGGGGAGAAGGCTACACCTTC. It codes for CASSGGGRGEGYTF.

This chain connects TRBV18 to TRBJ1-6, with 8 bases lining up with TRBD1. The CDR3 is made up of 16 amino acids. Trimming cost V 4 bases and J 6 bases; bases outside gene matches: 8. The germline CDR1 and CDR2 sequences are KGHSH and LQKENI. The CDR3 DNA follows: TGTGCCAGCTCACTTCCCGGACAGGGTTCTAATTCACCCCTCCACTTT. Its translation: CASSLPGQGSNSPLHF.

The chain joins TRBV7-8 to TRBJ2-6, with TRBD1 as a possible D gene (7 bases). CDR3 length: 18 amino acids. Germline-derived CDR1 and CDR2 are SGHVS and FQNEAQ. V was pared by 5 bases and J by 0 bases, with 17 bases between. CDR3 in DNA: TGTGCCAGCAGCCCCAGGGGGGCTTGGGCCTCTGGGGCCAACGTCCTGACTTTC. It yields the protein CASSPRGAWASGANVLTF.

This sequence joins TRBV3-1 (or the pseudogene TRBV3-2) and TRBJ2-7; D ambiguous. The germline V and J ends were trimmed by 1 base and 1 base, with 5 bases remaining between them. There are 13 residues in the CDR3. CDR1 is LGHDT and CDR2 is YNNKEL in the germline V gene (reference sequence). CDR3 protein: CASSQAGSYEQYF. The CDR3 DNA is TGTGCCAGCAGCCAAGCGGGTTCCTACGAGCAGTACTTC.

The chain combines TRBV6-2 or TRBV6-3 with TRBJ2-6; D is ambiguous. The ends were cut back, 5 bases at V and 0 bases at J, with 8 bases in the middle. Germline CDR1 is MNHEY and CDR2 is SVGEGT. The CDR3 runs to 15 residues. The DNA of the CDR3 is TGTGCCAGCAGTGCGAGAGACTCTGGGGCCAACGTCCTGACTTTC. Protein sequence: CASSARDSGANVLTF.

This chain links TRBV3-1 (or the pseudogene TRBV3-2) with TRBJ2-5; 7 positions agree with TRBD2. This CDR3 spans 16 amino acids. V dropped 0 bases and J dropped 3; count of bases not matched to a gene: 7. Germline CDR1 reads LGHDT; CDR2 reads YNNKEL (reference sequence). CDR3 bases: TGTGCCAGCAGCCAAGATGTTGCTAGCGGAGAAGAGACCCAGTACTTC. Its protein is CASSQDVASGEETQYF.

This chain joins TRBV5-1 and TRBJ1-6; the D gene is possibly TRBD1 (5 bases). This CDR3 spans 17 amino acids. V was shortened by 0 bases and J by 9 bases, with 19 bases between the two germline ends. CDR1 SGHRS and CDR2 YFSETQ come from the germline V gene. The CDR3 protein is CASSLVDPSGPGSPLHF. CDR3 nucleotide sequence: TGCGCCAGCAGCTTGGTGGATCCCTCGGGGCCGGGTTCACCCCTCCACTTT. The whole variable domain, filled in from reference TRBV5-1 and TRBJ1-6, reads KAGVTQTPRYLIKTRGQQVTLSCSPISGHRSVSWYQQTPGQGLQFLFEYFSETQRNKGNFPGRFSGRQFSNSRSEMNVSTLELGDSALYLCASSLVDPSGPGSPLHFGNGTRLTVT.

The genes are TRBV7-2 and TRBJ1-5; D may be TRBD1 (5 bases). Germline V CDR1 and CDR2: SGHTA, FQGNSA. This CDR3 region has 15 residues. Trimming pared 5 bases from V and 6 bases from J, leaving 17 bases between. CDR3 region: CASSQGTREAQPQHF. CDR3 nucleotide sequence: TGTGCCAGCAGCCAAGGGACGAGAGAAGCTCAGCCCCAGCATTTT.

In this sample, this clone turned up once. The chain couples TRBV2 to TRBJ1-6, with 8 bases fitting TRBD1. The ends lost 8 bases at V and 5 bases at J; junction bases unmatched: 5. Germline V gives CDR1 SNHLY, CDR2 FYNNEI. This CDR3 comprises 14 residues. CDR3 amino acids: CASLPDRDNSPLHF. Here the CDR3 DNA reads TGTGCCAGCCTCCCGGACAGGGATAATTCACCCCTCCACTTT.

The chain recombines TRBV11-2 with TRBJ1-2; D possibly corresponds to TRBD1 (5 bases). This CDR3 is 14 amino acids long. In germline, CDR1 is SGHAT, CDR2 FQNNGV. Trimming took off 4 bases at V and 7 bases at J, with 16 bases between the two ends. CDR3 loop: CASSSTQGAGGYTF. The CDR3 DNA sequence: TGTGCCAGCAGCTCGACTCAGGGCGCCGGTGGCTACACCTTC.

The chain combines TRBV4-2 with TRBJ1-1, with D possibly matching TRBD1 (6 bases). Germline V gene sequence: CDR1 LGHNA, CDR2 YNFKEQ. V lost 1 base, J lost 2 bases, and 11 bases lay in between. This CDR3 comprises 15 residues. The CDR3 sequence is CASSQGTATNTEAFF. The CDR3 region has the DNA TGTGCCAGCAGCCAAGGGACAGCCACTAACACTGAAGCTTTCTTT.

This clone appeared once. The chain employs TRBV6-1 and TRBJ1-3; D gene ambiguous. V lost 1 base and J lost 0, with 13 bases in between. Germline V gene data show CDR1 as MNHNS and CDR2 as SASEGT. This CDR3 spans 17 amino acids. CDR3 amino acids: CASSEGGWRVSGNTIYF. In DNA, the CDR3 is TGTGCCAGCAGTGAAGGGGGATGGCGGGTCTCTGGAAACACCATATATTTT.

This clone has a single count. Written as DNA, the CDR3 is TGTGCCAGCAGTGACGACAGCGAGAATCAGCCCCAGCATTTT. Protein product: CASSDDSENQPQHF. The chain links TRBV6-1 to TRBJ1-5; D is possibly TRBD1 (5 bases). V was pared by 3 bases and J by 4 bases, with 10 bases between. Germline V gene lookup returns CDR1 MNHNS and CDR2 SASEGT. The CDR3 is 14 amino acids.

This clone has a single count. The chain has TRBV5-3 and TRBJ1-5; possible D gene TRBD1, 5 bases. TRBV5-3 is assigned to the ORF class and has an uncertain function. This CDR3 has 14 residues. V lost 5 bases to trimming and J lost 5 bases, with 14 bases between them. The CDR3 spells CARRRQRADQPQHF. The CDR3 DNA reads as TGTGCCAGAAGACGACAGCGGGCGGATCAGCCCCAGCATTTT.

V is TRBV9 and J is TRBJ1-1, with TRBD1 identical over 8 bases. This CDR3 region has 15 residues. Per the germline V gene, CDR1 is SGDLS and CDR2 is YYNGEE. The ends lost 0 bases at V and 3 bases at J; junction bases unmatched: 4. Here the CDR3 DNA reads TGTGCCAGCAGCGTAGGGACAGGGCGAGACACTGAAGCTTTCTTT. Translated, it gives CASSVGTGRDTEAFF.

The chain recombines TRBV27 with TRBJ2-3, with 7 bases lining up with TRBD1. Unmatched junction bases numbered 10, after V lost 5 bases and J lost 2 bases. CDR3 length equals 16 residues. Germline CDR1 reads MNHEY; CDR2 reads SMNVEV (reference sequence). CDR3 DNA sequence: TGTGCCAGCAGTCCTGCCCTGGGACAGTTCACAGATACGCAGTATTTT. Protein: CASSPALGQFTDTQYF.